The present entry profiles one TCR beta chain with its context. Source study methods: Amplification of reference gene primers was used by the study to estimate nucleated cell counts. Data came from immunoSEQ multiplex PCR; TCRdb stores just in-frame clones and leaves some out. V, J and clone size derive from that table, while D and trimming were established from the DNA sequence. The data show about 190,000 clones, around 79% seen once. The sample originates from a study of blood T cell repertoires in COVID-19. Whole-study context: Specimens from acute and convalescent COVID-19 originated in the United States, Italy and Spain. The analysed material was cDNA or gDNA that came from T cells, B-cell-depleted T cells, or PBMCs.

Germline trimming cut 3 bases from V and 7 bases from J; bases unmatched to any gene: 5. The CDR3 totals 15 residues. Germline V gene sequence: CDR1 GTSNPN, CDR2 SVGIG (reference sequence). The rearrangement uses TRBV30 and TRBJ2-4; TRBD2 matches 14 bases. Sequenced: peripheral blood. This receptor was taken from a man aged 45-65 years who had recovered from COVID-19. CDR3 in amino acids: CAWRGLAGVENIQYF. For the CDR3, the DNA is TGTGCCTGGAGGGGACTAGCGGGAGTCGAGAACATTCAGTACTTC. Full variable domain (remainder filled in from reference TRBV30 and TRBJ2-4): SQTIHQWPATLVQPVGSPLSLECTVEGTSNPNLYWYRQAAGRGLQLLFYSVGIGQISSEVPQNLSASRPQDRQFILSSKKLLLSDSGFYLCAWRGLAGVENIQYFGAGTRLSVL.